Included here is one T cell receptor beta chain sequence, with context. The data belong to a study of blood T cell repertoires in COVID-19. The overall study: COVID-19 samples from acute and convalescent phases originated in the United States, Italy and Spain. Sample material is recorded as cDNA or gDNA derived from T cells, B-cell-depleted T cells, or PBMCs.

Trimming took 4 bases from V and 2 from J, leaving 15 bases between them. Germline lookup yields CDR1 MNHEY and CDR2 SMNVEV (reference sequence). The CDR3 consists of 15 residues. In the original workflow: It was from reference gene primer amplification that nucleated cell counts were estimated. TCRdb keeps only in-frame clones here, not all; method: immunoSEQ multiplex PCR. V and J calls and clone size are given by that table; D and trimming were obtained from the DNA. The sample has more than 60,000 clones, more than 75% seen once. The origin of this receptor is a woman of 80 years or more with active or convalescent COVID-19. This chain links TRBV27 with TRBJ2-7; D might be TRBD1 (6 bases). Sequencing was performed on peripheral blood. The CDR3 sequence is CASSYRGSGTYEQYF. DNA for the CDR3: TGTGCCAGCAGTTATAGGGGGAGCGGAACCTACGAGCAGTACTTC.